The rows below give T cell receptor beta chains drawn from one sample of a study of T cells after yellow fever vaccination. MiXCR, run by TCRdb on the 5' RACE reads, gives a single entry per CDR3 protein. The sample gives tens of thousands of distinct CDR3 sequences, roughly 7.5% of which show up once; 28% is in the top ten. Sequenced here: CD8+ T cells sorted from PBMCs, sampled around 14 days after the first yellow fever vaccination. These receptors came from a man between 18 and 35 years old who received the YFV17D yellow fever vaccine. Each CDR3 is given with its conserved first and last residue.

TRBV4-1 | 13 | CASSQPPGNEQFF
TRBV7-9 | 12 | CASGHSGKTQYF
TRBV7-6 | 14 | CASSEGSNNEKLFF
TRBV4-3 | 17 | CASSQDLGDNSYNEQFF
TRBV3-1 | 13 | CASSQQGGYGYTF
TRBV14 | 16 | CASSQGDWTARNEQFF
TRBV7-9 | 19 | CASSLGWTRTEDGLYEQYF
TRBV13 | 13 | CASSKGQAYEQYF
TRBV27 | 14 | CASSLYGGSYEQYF
TRBV28 | 14 | CASSAGGSNQPQHF
TRBV7-6 | 17 | CASSPLPAGGSTDTQYF
TRBV7-3 | 15 | CASSLYGGAADTQYF
TRBV7-2 | 16 | CASSLGERGMSETQYF
TRBV20-1 | 15 | CSAREELTLWDEQYF
TRBV15 | 15 | CATSRDGGGWDEQYF
TRBV7-9 | 14 | CASSLASDTGELFF
TRBV29-1 | 17 | CSVEERRTGRNTGELFF
TRBV7-9 | 14 | CASSLAGEPNEQFF
TRBV20-1 | 16 | CSARDPGPSSGNTIYF
TRBV12-3/TRBV12-4 | 14 | CASSTGGIGSPLHF
TRBV6-6 | 11 | CASSYTTEAFF
TRBV19 | 14 | CASFGTGGEGPQHF
TRBV10-2 | 13 | CASSIGTYAEAFF
TRBV6-6 | 12 | CASSWTGDEQYF
TRBV9 | 13 | CASSDRAGTEAFF
TRBV7-2 | 16 | CASSPSDRGRIYEQYF
TRBV29-1 | 14 | CSVVVGVGTDTQYF
TRBV5-5 | 14 | CASSPADRQETQYF